A single sample gave rise to the 21 T cell receptor beta chains below, sequenced in a study of blood T cells in healthy people across ages. Combining a sample-barcoded 5' primer with a J-beta primer mix, a second PCR ran for 7 to 11 cycles. In TCRdb, the 5' RACE reads were re-called with MiXCR into one record per CDR3 protein. This sample has about 650,000 distinct CDR3 sequences, with under 65% found just once. What was sequenced was blood. Every receptor here comes from an elderly woman in good health.

This chain links TRBV11-1 with TRBJ2-5; unclear D gene. V lost 1 base and J lost 1, with 4 bases in between. Germline assignment: CDR1 SGHAT and CDR2 FQDESV (reference sequence). The CDR3 is made up of 13 amino acids. The CDR3 sequence is CASSLDTQETQYF. DNA of the CDR3: TGTGCCAGCAGCTTAGACACCCAAGAGACCCAGTACTTC.

This clonotype was seen at least ten times. The rearrangement joins TRBV11-2 to TRBJ2-1; 10 bases map to TRBD1. Per the germline V gene, CDR1 is SGHAT and CDR2 is FQNNGV. The CDR3 contains 16 residues. V dropped 5 bases and J dropped 9; count of bases not matched to a gene: 13. The CDR3 region has the DNA TGTGCCAGCAGCCCCCGCCCCCCGGGACAGGGGCGTGAGCAGTTCTTC. Translation: CASSPRPPGQGREQFF. Full variable domain (remainder filled in from reference TRBV11-2 and TRBJ2-1): EAGVAQSPRYKIIEKRQSVAFWCNPISGHATLYWYQQILGQGPKLLIQFQNNGVVDDSQLPKDRFSAERLKGVDSTLKIQPAKLEDSAVYLCASSPRPPGQGREQFFGPGTRLTVL.

This clonotype was detected many times. The V and J genes are TRBV20-1 and TRBJ1-5; D call uncertain. Trimming took 2 bases from V and 5 from J, leaving 7 bases between them. CDR1 DFQATT and CDR2 SNEGSKA come from the germline V gene (reference sequence). The CDR3 is made up of 12 amino acids. The CDR3 region is CSARRNHQPQHF. The CDR3 nucleotides are TGCAGTGCTAGACGTAACCATCAGCCCCAGCATTTT.

There are many counts of this clonotype. The J gene is TRBJ1-2, the V gene TRBV5-1; D remains unclear. V was pared by 5 bases and J by 6 bases, with 14 bases between. CDR3 length equals 13 residues. Germline V gene lookup returns CDR1 SGHRS and CDR2 YFSETQ. The CDR3 sequence: CASSLGSTNGYTF. The CDR3 region has the DNA TGCGCCAGCAGTCTAGGCAGTACAAATGGCTACACCTTC.

This clonotype appeared many times. This rearrangement joins TRBV6-5 to TRBJ2-1, with D perhaps matching TRBD1 (6 bases). V lost 4 bases to trimming and J lost 11 bases, with 15 bases between them. Germline V lookup: CDR1 MNHEY, CDR2 SVGAGI. The CDR3 length is 13 residues. The CDR3 reads CASSSTRGTQQFF. The CDR3 coding sequence is TGTGCCAGCAGTTCCACAAGGGGGACCCAGCAGTTCTTC.

This clonotype appeared a few times. A read error may explain this, as a much larger clone is one base away. The chain combines TRBV6-6 with TRBJ1-2, with D possibly TRBD1 on 5 matching bases. CDR3 length equals 14 residues. Per the germline V gene, CDR1 is MNHNY and CDR2 is SVGAGI (reference sequence). V lost 2 bases, J lost 5 bases, and 12 bases lay in between. CDR3: CASSYADEGYGYTF. The CDR3, as DNA: TGTGCCAGCAGTTACGCAGATGAGGGGTATGGCTACACCTTC.

The chain is built from TRBV5-1 and TRBJ2-7, with D unresolved. The germline V and J ends were trimmed by 4 bases and 4 bases, with 24 bases remaining between them. Germline-derived CDR1 and CDR2 are SGHRS and YFSETQ. The CDR3 is made up of 17 amino acids. CDR3: CASSHYPSDTTSYEQYF. CDR3 in DNA: TGCGCCAGCAGCCACTACCCCAGCGACACTACCTCTTACGAGCAGTACTTC.

V and J are TRBV7-2 and TRBJ2-1; D is uncertain. The CDR3 covers 14 residues. Germline-derived CDR1 and CDR2 are SGHTA and FQGNSA. Trimming took off 0 bases at V and 9 bases at J, with 12 bases between the two ends. CDR3 DNA: TGTGCCAGCAGCTTAGCTTTCATTTACGCTGAGCAGTTCTTC. This codes for CASSLAFIYAEQFF. The complete variable domain, with remaining parts taken from reference TRBV7-2 and TRBJ2-1, reads GAGVSQSPSNKVTEKGKDVELRCDPISGHTALYWYRQSLGQGLEFLIYFQGNSAPDKSGLPSDRFSAERTGGSVSTLTIQRTQQEDSAVYLCASSLAFIYAEQFFGPGTRLTVL.

In its sample, this clonotype was seen many times. The rearrangement uses TRBV10-3 and TRBJ2-3, with D unresolved. The V end was cut by 5 bases, the J end by 4 bases, with 4 bases between. The germline gives CDR1 ENHRY, CDR2 SYGVKD. The CDR3 contains 11 residues. The CDR3 here is CAISRADTQYF. CDR3 bases: TGTGCCATCAGTCGGGCAGATACGCAGTATTTT.

This clonotype was counted at least ten times. The chain couples TRBV20-1 to TRBJ2-5, with 13 bases aligning to TRBD2. J lost 6 bases, V lost 3 bases, and 7 bases had no gene match. The CDR3 is 15 amino acids. CDR1 is DFQATT, CDR2 SNEGSKA, per germline (reference sequence). CDR3 in amino acids: CSASRTSGSVKTQYF. DNA of the CDR3: TGCAGTGCTAGCAGGACTAGCGGGAGTGTCAAGACCCAGTACTTC.

The rearrangement joins TRBV10-3 to TRBJ2-7; 12 positions agree with TRBD1. Trimming at V came to 11 bases and at J to 7 bases, leaving 18 bases not matched to a gene. Germline values: CDR1 ENHRY, CDR2 SYGVKD. There are 16 residues in the CDR3. The CDR3 coding sequence is TGTGCCTCCCTGGGGGACCCGGGGACAGGGGGCAATGAGCAGTACTTC. Translating gives CASLGDPGTGGNEQYF.

This clonotype was counted only a few times. This may be a read error, as it is one base from a much larger clone. This rearrangement joins TRBV6-5 to TRBJ2-4, with D perhaps given as TRBD1 or TRBD2 (5 bases each). Germline CDR1 reads MNHEY; CDR2 reads SVGAGI. The CDR3 consists of 14 residues. Trimming cost V 5 bases and J 6 bases, with 14 bases left between them. CDR3 in amino acids: CASSDGSGTNIQYF. Written as DNA, the CDR3 is TGTGCCAGCAGTGACGGCTCTGGGACAAACATTCAGTACTTC.

The V call is TRBV6-6, the J call TRBJ2-1; a possible D gene is TRBD2 (5 bases). CDR1 is MNHNY and CDR2 is SVGAGI in the germline V gene (reference sequence). The CDR3 has 12 amino acids. V lost 5 bases, J lost 8 bases, and 10 bases lay in between. The CDR3 loop is CASSRGLDEQFF. The CDR3 bases are TGTGCCAGCAGTCGGGGATTGGATGAGCAGTTCTTC.

A word on this clonotype: A much larger clone differs from this one at a single base, so this may be a read error. The V and J genes are TRBV5-6 and TRBJ1-2; no firm D call. The germline gives CDR1 SGHDT, CDR2 YYEEEE. There are 16 residues in the CDR3. The DNA for the CDR3 is TGTGCCAGCAGCCTACGGATTCTGGGTGTTGGCTATGACTACACCTTC. This translates into CASSLRILGVGYDYTF.

The chain combines TRBV2 with TRBJ1-2; D may be TRBD1 (6 bases). The CDR3 contains 13 residues. The germline gives CDR1 SNHLY, CDR2 FYNNEI. V lost 6 bases to trimming and J lost 4 bases, with 12 bases between them. The CDR3 is CASSPGTSYGYTF. The CDR3 nucleotides read TGTGCCAGCAGCCCCGGGACAAGCTATGGCTACACCTTC.

V usage is TRBV6-9 and J usage is TRBJ2-1; 11 bases match TRBD1. Germline assignment: CDR1 MNHGY and CDR2 SVAAGI. The trim removed 4 bases at V and 8 bases at J, leaving 7 bases unmatched. This CDR3 comprises 15 residues. CDR3 residues: CASSSGTGGLHEQFF. CDR3 coding DNA: TGTGCCAGCAGTTCCGGGACAGGGGGTTTACATGAGCAGTTCTTC.

J is TRBJ1-2 and V is TRBV6-5; D is perhaps TRBD1 (6 bases). The CDR3 has 17 amino acids. Trimming removed 2 bases from V and 1 base from J, with 17 bases in between. The germline V gene encodes CDR1 MNHEY and CDR2 SVGAGI. Written as DNA, the CDR3 is TGTGCCAGCAGTTACGCCGCCCCAGGGGCCCTTAACTATGGCTACACCTTC. This translates into CASSYAAPGALNYGYTF.

The chain links TRBV25-1 to TRBJ2-3; D is possibly TRBD1 (5 bases). There are 17 residues in the CDR3. Germline CDR1 and CDR2: MGHDK and SYGVNS. Trimming took off 2 bases at V and 5 bases at J, with 20 bases between the two ends. The CDR3 nucleotides are TGTGCCAGCAGTGAAATCTTCGCAGGGTGGTTAGGAGATACGCAGTATTTT. It specifies CASSEIFAGWLGDTQYF.

This clonotype was counted at least ten times. The chain has TRBV12-3 or TRBV12-4 and TRBJ2-6; D possibly corresponds to TRBD1 (5 bases). The CDR3 has 17 residues. Between the trimmed V and J ends, which lost 6 bases and 0 bases, there was a span of 15 bases. CDR3 sequence: CASRYPGRGSGANVLTF. CDR3 in DNA: TGTGCCAGCAGATATCCGGGTAGGGGCTCTGGGGCCAACGTCCTGACTTTC.

V and J are TRBV6-5 and TRBJ1-1; possibly TRBD1 for D (6 bases). The CDR3 is made up of 15 amino acids. Per the germline V gene, CDR1 is MNHEY and CDR2 is SVGAGI. Deletions cut 5 bases from V and 5 bases from J, with 18 bases between. CDR3: CASSRKQGGETEAFF. As DNA, the CDR3 is TGTGCCAGCAGTCGAAAACAGGGAGGGGAAACTGAAGCTTTCTTT.

This clonotype has just one count. V and J are TRBV18 and TRBJ2-3, with D tentatively TRBD1 or TRBD2 (5 bases each). The germline gives CDR1 KGHSH, CDR2 LQKENI. This CDR3 has 15 residues. V lost 3 bases and J 1 base, leaving 11 bases between the germline ends. The CDR3 is CASSPSVGRTDTQYF. The CDR3 nucleotides are TGTGCCAGCTCACCGAGCGTGGGACGCACAGATACGCAGTATTTT.